Presented here are 24 T cell receptor beta chains from one specimen sequenced in a study of blood T cell repertoires in COVID-19. Sequencing used immunoSEQ multiplex PCR; TCRdb keeps in-frame clones, though not all of them. The sample lists 65,000 to 85,000 clones; roughly 78% were seen once. Sequencing input: peripheral blood. The receptors were gathered from a woman older than 75 with active or convalescent COVID-19.

The genes are TRBV5-4 and TRBJ2-2; D might be TRBD1 (6 bases). The germline V gene encodes CDR1 SGHNT and CDR2 YYREEE (reference sequence). V was pared by 9 bases and J by 1 base, with 16 bases between. The CDR3 is 15 residues long. Written as DNA, the CDR3 is TGTGCCACCCGCCAGGGGACCAAGAACACCGGGGAGCTGTTTTTT. This codes for CATRQGTKNTGELFF.

The V gene is TRBV10-3, the J gene TRBJ1-3; D not resolved. Germline CDR1 is ENHRY and CDR2 is SYGVKD. This CDR3 has 13 amino acids. Trimming stripped 10 bases from V and 0 bases from J, with 10 bases between. CDR3 sequence reads: CATHGVSGNTIYF. For the CDR3, the DNA is TGTGCCACCCACGGAGTCTCTGGAAACACCATATATTTT.

This rearrangement joins TRBV18 to TRBJ2-7; D gene uncertain. The CDR3 has 14 amino acids. Trimming removed 0 bases from V and 0 bases from J, with 6 bases in between. Germline V gene data show CDR1 as KGHSH and CDR2 as LQKENI. CDR3 sequence (DNA): TGTGCCAGCTCACCACCCTTCGGCTCCTACGAGCAGTACTTC. It codes for CASSPPFGSYEQYF.

CDR3 coding DNA: TGTGCCATCAGTGAGTGGCGGGGGAGCCATGGCTACACCTTC. As protein: CAISEWRGSHGYTF. The chain combines TRBV10-3 with TRBJ1-2; the D gene is possibly TRBD1 (5 bases). Trimming stripped 1 base from V and 6 bases from J, with 12 bases between. Germline V gene data show CDR1 as ENHRY and CDR2 as SYGVKD. The CDR3 contains 14 residues.

The chain is built from TRBV2 and TRBJ1-2; the match to TRBD1 covers 10 bases. V trimming: 7 bases; J trimming: 4 bases; junction bases outside the gene matches: 6. This CDR3 has 14 residues. Germline lookup yields CDR1 SNHLY and CDR2 FYNNEI. This CDR3 is CASKGTGVTYGYTF. For the CDR3, the DNA is TGTGCCAGCAAAGGGACAGGGGTTACCTATGGCTACACCTTC.

The V and J genes are TRBV10-3 and TRBJ2-7; 10 bases agree with TRBD1. From germline, CDR1 is ENHRY and CDR2 SYGVKD. The ends lost 3 bases at V and 0 bases at J; junction bases unmatched: 5. The CDR3 is 16 amino acids. The CDR3 here is CAISDSGTGVSYEQYF. Written as DNA, the CDR3 is TGTGCCATCAGTGACTCCGGGACAGGGGTCTCCTACGAGCAGTACTTC.

The rearrangement uses TRBV3-1 (or the pseudogene TRBV3-2) and TRBJ1-5; D unclear. The length of the CDR3 is 14 residues. Germline CDR1 and CDR2: LGHDT and YNNKEL (reference sequence). V gave up 1 base and J gave up 0 bases, with 4 bases separating them. CDR3 loop: CASSQGHSNQPQHF. Here the CDR3 DNA reads TGTGCCAGCAGCCAAGGTCATAGCAATCAGCCCCAGCATTTT.

The V call is TRBV18, the J call TRBJ1-3; D ambiguous. Trimming removed 2 bases from V and 0 bases from J, with 8 bases in between. The CDR3 length is 15 residues. Germline lookup yields CDR1 KGHSH and CDR2 LQKENI. The CDR3 reads CASSPGRNSGNTIYF. Here the CDR3 DNA reads TGTGCCAGCTCACCAGGCCGAAACTCTGGAAACACCATATATTTT.

The chain carries TRBV6-2 or TRBV6-3 and TRBJ2-7, with TRBD2 as a possible D gene (6 bases). V was clipped by 0 bases and J by 5 bases, with 14 bases between them. Germline-derived CDR1 and CDR2 are MNHEY and SVGEGT. The CDR3 runs to 15 residues. Written as DNA, the CDR3 is TGTGCCAGCAGTTACTCGAGATCTGGGGGGAACGAGCAGTACTTC. Protein product: CASSYSRSGGNEQYF.

DNA of the CDR3: TGTGCCAGCAGCCAGTGGACAGGGGGCACGGGAAACACCATATATTTT. Residues: CASSQWTGGTGNTIYF. V gene TRBV5-4 combines with J gene TRBJ1-3, with 11 nucleotides matching TRBD1. The CDR3 covers 16 residues. V dropped 4 bases and J dropped 4; count of bases not matched to a gene: 7. Germline assignment: CDR1 SGHNT and CDR2 YYREEE (reference sequence).

The rearrangement links TRBV7-9 to TRBJ2-5; 7 bases are shared with TRBD2. This CDR3 is 15 amino acids long. Trimming took 8 bases from V and 4 from J; bases not matched to a gene: 13. Germline V gene data show CDR1 as SEHNR and CDR2 as FQNEAQ (reference sequence). CDR3 in DNA: TGTGCCAGCGGGCCTAGATGGGCTAGCGGAGAGACCCAGTACTTC. Amino acids: CASGPRWASGETQYF.

This clone has only one observation. The rearrangement joins TRBV7-9 to TRBJ2-1; 9 bases align to TRBD2. The germline V gene has CDR1 SEHNR and CDR2 FQNEAQ (reference sequence). The CDR3 is 12 residues long. V lost 1 base to trimming and J lost 16 bases; unmatched junction nucleotides: 5. In nucleotides, the CDR3 is TGTGCCAGCAGCTTAGAGGGGACTAGCAGATTCTTC. It is translated as CASSLEGTSRFF.

The chain has TRBV28 and TRBJ2-1; 11 bases fit TRBD2. Germline V gives CDR1 MDHEN, CDR2 SYDVKM. The CDR3 totals 16 residues. V lost 2 bases and J lost 6; bases outside the gene matches: 6. The CDR3 DNA is TGTGCCAGCAGTTTAGGCGGGACTAGCGGAGCCAATGAGCAGTTCTTC. It specifies CASSLGGTSGANEQFF.

The chain is built from TRBV18 and TRBJ2-7; 9 bases fit TRBD1. Germline V gene data show CDR1 as KGHSH and CDR2 as LQKENI. The V segment lost 7 bases and the J segment 0 bases; nucleotides outside the gene matches: 4. CDR3 length equals 14 residues. Here the CDR3 DNA reads TGTGCCAGCTGTCCGGACAGGGGCTCCTACGAGCAGTACTTC. It encodes CASCPDRGSYEQYF.

The chain couples TRBV3-1 (or the pseudogene TRBV3-2) to TRBJ2-5, with TRBD2 identical over 13 bases. V shed 2 bases and J 4 bases; nucleotides not matched to a gene: 7. The germline gives CDR1 LGHDT, CDR2 YNNKEL (reference sequence). The CDR3 covers 17 residues. The CDR3 loop reads CASSQRTSGGPRETQYF. CDR3 sequence (DNA): TGTGCCAGCAGCCAACGGACTAGCGGGGGCCCGCGAGAGACCCAGTACTTC.

V and J are TRBV20-1 and TRBJ2-7; no clear D. Germline V gene data show CDR1 as DFQATT and CDR2 as SNEGSKA (reference sequence). CDR3 length: 13 amino acids. V was shortened by 3 bases and J by 2 bases, with 11 bases between the two germline ends. CDR3 protein: CSASFQYPYEQYF. CDR3 in DNA: TGCAGTGCTAGTTTCCAGTATCCCTACGAGCAGTACTTC.

This chain connects TRBV19 to TRBJ1-6; no reliable D call. The ends were cut back, 5 bases at V and 7 bases at J, with 9 bases in the middle. Germline CDR1 and CDR2: LNHDA and SQIVND (reference sequence). This CDR3 contains 13 residues. The CDR3 here is CASSVALNSPLHF. CDR3 DNA sequence: TGTGCCAGTAGTGTTGCGCTCAATTCACCCCTCCACTTT.

This clone has at least ten counts. The gene calls are TRBV12-3 or TRBV12-4 and TRBJ1-1; D ambiguous. The CDR3 is made up of 12 amino acids. V lost 2 bases, J lost 5 bases, and 6 bases lay in between. The CDR3 DNA follows: TGTGCCAGCAGTTTAAGGCGGACTGAAGCTTTCTTT. Translated: CASSLRRTEAFF.

The V and J genes are TRBV18 and TRBJ1-2; TRBD1 is a possible D gene (5 bases). The CDR3 covers 14 residues. From germline, CDR1 is KGHSH and CDR2 LQKENI. Trimming shortened V by 3 bases and J by 10 bases, and 18 bases separated the two germline ends. CDR3 residues: CASSPTGDLGVYTF. In nucleotides, the CDR3 is TGTGCCAGCTCACCCACGGGAGACTTGGGGGTCTACACCTTC.

The chain combines TRBV4-1 with TRBJ2-5; TRBD2 is a possible D gene (7 bases). The CDR3 is 16 amino acids. Trimming pared 0 bases from V and 2 bases from J, leaving 13 bases between. The V gene's germline CDR1 is MGHRA and CDR2 YSYEKL. CDR3 amino acids: CASSQEGGGRQETQYF. The CDR3 region has the DNA TGCGCCAGCAGCCAAGAAGGGGGGGGGCGTCAAGAGACCCAGTACTTC.

This chain joins TRBV5-4 and TRBJ1-2; 8 bases agree with TRBD1. The V segment lost 2 bases and the J segment 1 base; nucleotides outside the gene matches: 7. The V gene's germline CDR1 is SGHNT and CDR2 YYREEE (reference sequence). The CDR3 runs 16 residues. The CDR3 bases are TGTGCCAGCAGCTTACCCGCCAGGGGGCATAACTATGGCTACACCTTC. Translated, it gives CASSLPARGHNYGYTF.

This chain uses TRBV19 with TRBJ2-3, with 7 bases fitting TRBD2. Germline V lookup: CDR1 LNHDA, CDR2 SQIVND (reference sequence). V lost 4 bases to trimming and J lost 8 bases; unmatched junction nucleotides: 18. The CDR3 has 17 residues. CDR3 bases: TGTGCCAGTAGTAGGTCCCCGACGGAGCCATCGGGGGGTACGCAGTATTTT. Protein product: CASSRSPTEPSGGTQYF.

The V call is TRBV20-1, the J call TRBJ1-2; the D gene is possibly TRBD1 (6 bases). In germline, CDR1 is DFQATT, CDR2 SNEGSKA (reference sequence). This CDR3 spans 11 amino acids. Trimming took 5 bases from V and 5 from J, leaving 9 bases between them. The CDR3 nucleotides read TGCAGTGCTCCTGGGACATATGGCTACACCTTC. Amino acids: CSAPGTYGYTF.

V is TRBV7-2 and J is TRBJ2-5, with 8 bases fitting TRBD2. The CDR3 is 17 amino acids. CDR1 and CDR2 from the germline V gene are SGHTA and FQGNSA. V shed 5 bases, J shed 2 bases, and the junction held 13 bases outside the gene matches. The CDR3 sequence: CASSHSGPSGQQETQYF. The CDR3 DNA reads TGTGCCAGCAGCCACTCCGGACCTAGCGGGCAACAAGAGACCCAGTACTTC.